This passage covers 22 T cell receptor beta chains from one sample sequenced in a study of OX40 agonist ivuxolimab in advanced cancers. Using immunoSEQ multiplex PCR, the repertoire was profiled, and TCRdb retains in-frame clones only, with some absent. Counted here are roughly 50,000 clones, roughly 86% occurring once; the ten biggest clones make up 0.95% to 1.5%. The sequencing used CD4+ or CD8+ T cells sorted from blood, collected in a trial of the OX40 agonist ivuxolimab. The origin of the receptors is an adult with an advanced solid tumor such as melanoma, head and neck, liver or kidney cancer.

This clone has only a few counts. The chain joins TRBV2 to TRBJ1-5, with D perhaps matching TRBD1 (5 bases). The CDR3 runs 16 residues. V lost 6 bases to trimming and J lost 2 bases, with 17 bases between them. The V gene's germline CDR1 is SNHLY and CDR2 FYNNEI. CDR3 sequence (DNA): TGTGCCAGCAGGGGGATGGGGGGAATGGGCAATCAGCCCCAGCATTTT. Amino acid sequence: CASRGMGGMGNQPQHF.

V is TRBV29-1 and J is TRBJ1-2; TRBD1 matches at 8 bases. The germline V gene has CDR1 SQVTM and CDR2 ANQGSEA. The ends lost 3 bases at V and 2 bases at J; junction bases unmatched: 5. The CDR3 loop spans 14 amino acids. CDR3 sequence: CSVDDRGENYGYTF. The CDR3 DNA is TGCAGCGTTGACGACAGGGGAGAGAACTATGGCTACACCTTC.

The chain uses TRBV19 and TRBJ1-1; D is ambiguous. Trimming removed 2 bases at V and 3 bases at J, with 10 bases between. The germline V gene has CDR1 LNHDA and CDR2 SQIVND (reference sequence). CDR3 length equals 14 residues. DNA for the CDR3: TGTGCCAGTAGTATAATTTCAGAATACACTGAAGCTTTCTTT. Translated: CASSIISEYTEAFF.

This clone was seen only a few times. The J gene is TRBJ2-7, the V gene TRBV28; D is possibly TRBD1 (6 bases). The CDR3 totals 16 residues. Trimming stripped 3 bases from V and 1 base from J, with 16 bases between. CDR1 is MDHEN and CDR2 is SYDVKM in the germline V gene. CDR3 loop: CASSLLPRTVSYEQYF. In nucleotides, the CDR3 is TGTGCCAGCAGTTTGCTCCCCCGGACAGTATCCTACGAGCAGTACTTC.

The genes are TRBV4-3 and TRBJ2-5; 9 bases map to TRBD2. Germline V gene lookup returns CDR1 LGHNA and CDR2 YSLEER. This CDR3 has 17 amino acids. V lost 4 bases, J lost 4 bases, and 13 bases stayed unmatched. The CDR3 DNA reads as TGCGCCAGCAGCCCCTACCATTCGGCGGGAGGGTTAGAGACCCAGTACTTC. Its translation: CASSPYHSAGGLETQYF.

The V gene is TRBV9, the J gene TRBJ1-3; D possibly corresponds to TRBD1 (5 bases). Between the trimmed V and J ends, which lost 3 bases and 4 bases, there was a span of 17 bases. The CDR3 sequence is 16 residues long. Germline lookup yields CDR1 SGDLS and CDR2 YYNGEE. CDR3 sequence: CASSAGVSGIGNTIYF. The DNA of the CDR3 is TGTGCCAGCAGCGCGGGGGTCTCCGGTATAGGAAACACCATATATTTT.

This rearrangement joins TRBV2 to TRBJ2-1; no firm D call. CDR1 and CDR2 (germline): SNHLY, FYNNEI. V was trimmed by 9 bases and J by 10 bases, leaving 13 bases between them. The CDR3 has 11 amino acids. CDR3 amino acids: CASLEVEEQFF. The DNA for the CDR3 is TGTGCCAGTCTAGAGGTTGAGGAGCAGTTCTTC.

The chain carries TRBV21-1 and TRBJ2-7; TRBD1 reflects the table's D call only, with no check against the DNA. TRBV21-1 is marked as a pseudogene. This CDR3 has 18 amino acids. The CDR3 DNA follows: TGTGCCAGCAGCAAAGAGGGGACAGGGGGCCATGCTTTCTACGAGCAGTACTTC. Protein product: CASSKEGTGGHAFYEQYF.

V gene TRBV29-1 combines with J gene TRBJ2-7; TRBD2 matches 16 bases. Germline CDR1 and CDR2: SQVTM and ANQGSEA. The CDR3 totals 17 residues. V shed 6 bases, J shed 1 base, and the junction held 9 bases outside the gene matches. CDR3: CSVAGTSGRERSYEQYF. The CDR3 DNA sequence: TGCAGCGTCGCCGGGACTAGCGGGAGGGAGCGGTCCTACGAGCAGTACTTC.

The V and J genes are TRBV7-2 and TRBJ1-5; 8 bases map to TRBD1. The CDR3 has 15 residues. J gave up 4 bases and V 6 bases, and 8 bases lay outside the gene matches. CDR1 and CDR2 (germline): SGHTA, FQGNSA. The CDR3 coding sequence is TGTGCCAGCAGTCATGGACAGGGAGTGAATCAGCCCCAGCATTTT. This gives the protein CASSHGQGVNQPQHF.

The gene calls are TRBV7-2 and TRBJ2-5; D gene unclear. V lost 6 bases and J 4 bases, leaving 15 bases between the germline ends. Looked up from germline, CDR1 is SGHTA and CDR2 is FQGNSA. This CDR3 is 14 amino acids long. The CDR3 region has the DNA TGTGCCAGCAGTTTCACACACCTCGGAGAGACCCAGTACTTC. Encoded protein: CASSFTHLGETQYF.

This chain connects TRBV11-2 to TRBJ1-5; TRBD1 matches at 10 bases. Germline lookup yields CDR1 SGHAT and CDR2 FQNNGV. The CDR3 totals 15 residues. V trimming: 4 bases; J trimming: 9 bases; junction bases outside the gene matches: 9. The CDR3 here is CASSSDGTGDWPQHF. The CDR3 DNA reads TGTGCCAGCAGCTCAGACGGGACAGGGGACTGGCCCCAGCATTTT.

The V gene is TRBV9, the J gene TRBJ2-2; D is possibly TRBD1 (5 bases). The CDR3 consists of 15 residues. Germline assignment: CDR1 SGDLS and CDR2 YYNGEE. V lost 0 bases and J 1 base, leaving 7 bases between the germline ends. DNA of the CDR3: TGTGCCAGCAGCGTAGGACAGAGGAACACCGGGGAGCTGTTTTTT. Its translation: CASSVGQRNTGELFF.

The CDR3 region has the DNA TGTGCCAGCAGATCTCAGAGACAGCCATACGAGCAGTACTTC. Its translation: CASRSQRQPYEQYF. The rearrangement joins TRBV25-1 to TRBJ2-7; tentatively, D is TRBD1 (5 bases). Germline CDR1 is MGHDK and CDR2 is SYGVNS. The V and J ends lost 6 bases and 4 bases respectively, with 16 bases between them. The CDR3 covers 14 residues.

The chain uses TRBV5-4 and TRBJ2-1, with 8 nucleotides matching TRBD2. J gave up 8 bases and V 1 base, and 5 bases lay outside the gene matches. This CDR3 contains 14 residues. Germline lookup yields CDR1 SGHNT and CDR2 YYREEE (reference sequence). CDR3 amino acids: CASSLSGGRDEQFF. As DNA, the CDR3 is TGTGCCAGCAGCTTGTCGGGGGGGCGGGATGAGCAGTTCTTC.

About this clone itself: One end of the junction fails to match germline, which may point to a read error. The chain recombines TRBV7-9 with TRBJ1-1; perhaps TRBD1 as D (6 bases). This CDR3 region has 16 residues. Germline lookup yields CDR1 SEHNR and CDR2 FQNEAQ (reference sequence). The CDR3 sequence: CASSLGSPLTGSGVSF. CDR3 nucleotide sequence: TGTGCCAGCAGCTTAGGGTCTCCTTTAACAGGGTCCGGCGTTTCCTTT. Complete variable domain (other parts from reference TRBV7-9 and TRBJ1-1): DTGVSQNPRHKITKRGQNVTFRCDPISEHNRLYWYRQTLGQGPEFLTYFQNEAQLEKSRLLSDRFSAERPKGSFSTLEIQRTEQGDSAMYLCASSLGSPLTGSGVSFGQGTRLTVV.

The chain recombines TRBV4-2 with TRBJ1-3, with D tentatively TRBD1 (5 bases). Per the germline V gene, CDR1 is LGHNA and CDR2 is YNFKEQ. This CDR3 is built from 15 residues. Trimming pared 4 bases from V and 2 bases from J, leaving 12 bases between. The CDR3 sequence is CASSRAEGAGNTIYF. The CDR3 region has the DNA TGTGCCAGCAGCCGCGCGGAAGGGGCTGGAAACACCATATATTTT.

The V gene is TRBV11-2, the J gene TRBJ1-4, with D uncertain. The length of the CDR3 is 14 residues. Germline V gene sequence: CDR1 SGHAT, CDR2 FQNNGV. V was pared by 0 bases and J by 7 bases, with 9 bases between. The CDR3 region is CASSLERESEKLFF. The CDR3 DNA sequence: TGTGCCAGCAGCTTAGAGAGGGAGAGTGAAAAACTGTTTTTT.

The V gene is TRBV6-5, the J gene TRBJ2-7, with D unclear. CDR3 length: 14 residues. The germline V and J ends were trimmed by 7 bases and 0 bases, with 13 bases remaining between them. Germline CDR1 MNHEY, CDR2 SVGAGI. In DNA form, the CDR3 reads TGTGCCAGCAAAAAAGGGCTAAGCTCCTACGAGCAGTACTTC. Its protein product is CASKKGLSSYEQYF.

The V and J genes are TRBV6-1 and TRBJ2-5; 8 bases fit TRBD2. The CDR3 contains 14 residues. The V and J ends lost 8 bases and 5 bases, in that order; junction bases with no gene match: 10. Germline V gives CDR1 MNHNS, CDR2 SASEGT. DNA of the CDR3: TGTGCCAGCCAGCCCCGGGGGGGGATGGAGACCCAGTACTTC. Translated, it gives CASQPRGGMETQYF.

The chain carries TRBV7-2 and TRBJ2-2; 8 positions match TRBD1. CDR3 length equals 15 residues. Trimming at V came to 4 bases and at J to 5 bases, leaving 6 bases not matched to a gene. CDR1 SGHTA and CDR2 FQGNSA come from the germline V gene. CDR3 sequence (DNA): TGTGCCAGCAGCTACGGACAGGGTCGGACCGGGGAGCTGTTTTTT. Protein sequence: CASSYGQGRTGELFF.

Here the CDR3 DNA reads TGCGCCAGCAGTTCCGGGAGCAGGGGGACCCAGTACTTC. Protein: CASSSGSRGTQYF. This chain links TRBV10-1 with TRBJ2-5; either TRBD1 or TRBD2 may supply D (6 bases each). Germline loops: CDR1 WNHNN, CDR2 SYGVQD (reference sequence). V dropped 5 bases and J dropped 7 bases, with 14 bases sitting between them. The CDR3 runs to 13 residues.